Included here is one TCR beta chain sequence, with context. Its specificity is not known. Multiplex touch-down PCR with TRB-A/B primers amplified rearranged V-D-J TRB sequences. Via MiXCR, TCRdb re-called the multiplex PCR reads, giving one row per CDR3 protein. The table shows 2,500 to 3,000 distinct CDR3 sequences, with 28% occurring only once. The data are from a study of T cell repertoires in aging, cancer and after chemotherapy. Across the whole study: Six age groups, ranging from 30 or younger to 70 or older, included the donors. The whole study produced a dataset of around 8.4 million TCR reads.

Whole-study results and caveats: In healthy donors, age-related TCR diversity loss mainly reflected lost richness.

Amplification of TCR beta used genomic DNA extracted from peripheral blood. The germline V gene encodes CDR1 SEHNR and CDR2 FQNEAQ (reference sequence). The CDR3 runs to 14 residues. The V end was cut by 1 base, the J end by 11 bases, with 12 bases between. The sequence was collected from a human donor with a solid tumor. The chain couples TRBV7-9 to TRBJ1-6; D unresolved. The sequencing input was blood. CDR3 in DNA: TGTGCCAGCAGCTTAGAAGTAGGGAGAACACCCCTCCACTTT. The encoded protein is CASSLEVGRTPLHF.